The following is a T cell receptor (beta chain) sequence with its context. Its antigen is undetermined. CDR3 length: 15 residues. Trimming took 0 bases from V and 2 from J; bases not matched to a gene: 1. Germline CDR1 SGDLS, CDR2 YYNGEE. This sample was taken from a study of post-analysis software for immune sequencing data. Study results and caveats: Controls had lower frequencies than patients of four or five TRBV segments, which included TRBV5-6, TRBV5-1 and TRBV20-1. Controls had significantly higher normalized Chao1 diversity than multiple sclerosis patients.

Tagging with unique molecular identifiers was a feature of the TCR beta cDNA libraries. T cells, about 0.85 to 11 million of them, yielded roughly 550,000 cDNA molecules. TCRdb itself ran the PCR reads through MiXCR, one entry per CDR3 protein. The sample shows more than 450,000 distinct CDR3 sequences, about 40% of them seen only once. Specimen: blood. This receptor was identified in a girl aged 10 to 17 with multiple sclerosis. The rearrangement links TRBV9 to TRBJ2-1; TRBD2 agrees at 8 bases. CDR3 coding DNA: TGTGCCAGCAGCGTAGGGACTAGCCCCTACAATGAGCAGTTCTTC. The encoded protein is CASSVGTSPYNEQFF.